One sample yielded the 10 T cell receptor beta chains listed below, sequenced in a study of tumor-infiltrating lymphocytes in primary liver carcinoma. RNA isolated from unsorted whole blood supplied the blood RNA, with germline DNA also extracted. From 450 to 550 ng total RNA, TCR beta cDNA was generated with a primer in the constant region. The TCR beta library was amplified through three nested multiplex PCR rounds in a modified ARM-PCR procedure. TRBV1-TRBV30 forward primers and a C-beta reverse primer were used in the first two PCR rounds, which each ran for 9 to 10 cycles. Each CDR3 protein gets one entry after TCRdb re-called the multiplex PCR reads with MiXCR. The sample yields approximately 330,000 distinct CDR3 sequences, 65% seen once. The sequenced sample consisted of peripheral blood. Source of these receptors: a man aged 35 to 55 with primary liver carcinoma and hepatitis B virus infection.

The table lists this clonotype with a count of one. Given a much more abundant clone one base away, this may be a read error. The rearrangement joins TRBV6-2 or TRBV6-3 to TRBJ2-7, with TRBD1 matching over 11 bases. V shed 4 bases and J 4 bases; nucleotides not matched to a gene: 6. This CDR3 contains 15 residues. In germline, CDR1 is MNHEY, CDR2 SVGEGT. The DNA of the CDR3 is TGTGCCAGCAGTTGCTCGGGACAGGGGGGATACGAGCAGTACTTC. This sequence encodes CASSCSGQGGYEQYF.

The rearrangement uses TRBV6-1 and TRBJ1-1; D remains ambiguous. The V gene's germline CDR1 is MNHNS and CDR2 SASEGT. The CDR3 totals 13 residues. V lost 7 bases, J lost 4 bases, and 13 bases lay in between. In DNA, the CDR3 is TGTGCCAGCACTGATAACGATGGCACTGAAGCTTTCTTT. This encodes CASTDNDGTEAFF.

With respect to this clonotype: This may stem from a read error, because a much larger clone lies one nucleotide away. The CDR3 DNA reads TGTGCCAGCTCAACCACAGATACGCGGTATTTT. As protein: CASSTTDTRYF. The chain is built from TRBV12-3 or TRBV12-4 and TRBJ2-3; D is ambiguous. The CDR3 has 11 amino acids.

In its sample, this clonotype was seen a few times. The chain recombines TRBV12-3 or TRBV12-4 with TRBJ2-7; 10 nucleotides agree with TRBD1. This CDR3 spans 15 amino acids. Trimming removed 5 bases from V and 2 bases from J; junction bases left unmatched: 6. The CDR3 DNA sequence: TGTGCCAGCAGTCAAAGTGGGACAGGGGCCTACGAGCAGTACTTC. The encoded protein is CASSQSGTGAYEQYF.

As regards this clonotype: As the CDR3 is not closed by the conserved phenylalanine or tryptophan, this likely results from a read error. The chain uses TRBV29-1 and TRBJ2-1; D is unclear. The DNA end is more similar to TRBJ2-7, so the J call may be wrong. Germline assignment: CDR1 SQVTM and CDR2 ANQGSEA. The CDR3 runs to 11 residues. The CDR3 is CSGLTYNEQYL. The CDR3 region has the DNA TGCAGCGGCTTGACATACAATGAGCAGTACCTC.

For this clonotype: Since a much larger clone is just one base distant, this may be a read error. J is TRBJ2-7 and V is TRBV6-1; TRBD2 matches 7 bases. The germline CDR1 and CDR2 sequences are MNHNS and SASEGT. CDR3 length equals 14 residues. CDR3 nucleotides: TGTGTCAGCAGTGAAGTAGCGGGTCCGTACGAGCAGTACTTC. As protein: CVSSEVAGPYEQYF.

In regard to this clonotype: Since no conserved phenylalanine or tryptophan closes the CDR3, a read error is the likely cause. The chain couples TRBV5-1 to TRBJ1-2; D is perhaps TRBD1 (5 bases). Per the germline V gene, CDR1 is SGHRS and CDR2 is YFSETQ. CDR3 length equals 16 residues. Trimming stripped 8 bases from V and 0 bases from J, with 20 bases between. CDR3 in DNA: TGCGCCAGTAACTGGGACGGAGAGCTTTCTAACTATGGCTACACCTTA. It translates to CASNWDGELSNYGYTL.

Details on this clonotype: Likely a read error: the CDR3 ends without its conserved phenylalanine or tryptophan. The DNA is omitted, as the CDR3 cannot be located on it reliably, and the CDR3 follows TCRdb's listing. The chain uses TRBV11-3 and TRBJ2-7; TRBD1 reflects the table's D call only, with no check against the DNA. Termini included, the CDR3 measures 15 amino acids. Germline CDR1 SGHNT, CDR2 YENEEA. CDR3 protein: CASSPGTGGNYEKYL.

This clonotype is a singleton in its sample. A much larger clone is a single base away; this may be a read error. The V call is TRBV12-3 or TRBV12-4, the J call TRBJ2-3; tentatively, D is TRBD2 (6 bases). V lost 3 bases and J 4 bases, leaving 14 bases between the germline ends. The CDR3 length is 15 residues. This chain's CDR3 is CASSFRVREADTQYF. The CDR3 coding sequence is TGTGCCAGCAGTTTTAGGGTCAGGGAGGCAGATACGCAGTATTTT.

V and J are TRBV5-6 and TRBJ2-7, with D perhaps TRBD2 (6 bases). CDR1 is SGHDT and CDR2 is YYEEEE in the germline V gene. Trimming removed 0 bases at V and 0 bases at J, with 16 bases between. The CDR3 extends over 17 amino acids. CDR3 in amino acids: CASSLDASVPSSYEQYF. CDR3 coding DNA: TGTGCCAGCAGCTTGGACGCTAGCGTGCCGAGCTCCTACGAGCAGTACTTC.